The 12 T cell receptor beta chains given below trace back to one sample, sequenced in a study of metastatic and nonmetastatic thyroid tumors. TCRdb reanalyzed the PCR reads via MiXCR. Of roughly 64,000 clones detected, just over 4% appear once; the ten largest clones hold around 22%. Among the patients, none had received any treatment before thyroid surgery. The sample consisted of blood. The source is a female donor with papillary thyroid cancer or a benign thyroid nodule (not recorded which). Some clones in this sample may be carry-over from other donors' samples.

As for this clone: One end of the junction varies from germline; a read error may be responsible. This chain joins TRBV27 and TRBJ2-2; weak D call: TRBD2 (5 bases). Germline-derived CDR1 and CDR2 are MNHEY and SMNVEV (reference sequence). This CDR3 spans 15 amino acids. CDR3 sequence (DNA): TGTGCCAGCAGTTTAGCAGGTTCGAACACCGGGGAGCTGTTCTTT. Translation gives CASSLAGSNTGELFF.

This clone has a count of ten or more. The CDR3 nucleotides read TGTGCCACCAGTGACCAGAAGGCGGGGACGGGGATCAGAGAGCAGTTCTTC. Protein sequence: CATSDQKAGTGIREQFF. V is TRBV24-1 and J is TRBJ2-1, with a possible D match to TRBD2 (6 bases). The CDR3 extends over 17 amino acids. CDR1 and CDR2 (germline): KGHDR, SFDVKD. V was pared by 4 bases and J by 10 bases, with 25 bases between.

The sample holds many counts of this clone. V gene TRBV28 combines with J gene TRBJ2-1; 7 bases line up with TRBD1. The V and J ends lost 6 bases and 6 bases, in that order; junction bases with no gene match: 17. The CDR3 contains 17 residues. CDR1 and CDR2 from the germline V gene are MDHEN and SYDVKM. CDR3 sequence (DNA): TGTGCCAGCAGCCTAAGGGACAGCCTGTGGACTGTCAATGAGCAGTTCTTC. Its protein product is CASSLRDSLWTVNEQFF.

This clone was seen ten or more times. The chain is built from TRBV6-1 and TRBJ1-5; a weak D match, TRBD1 (5 bases). CDR1 and CDR2 (germline): MNHNS, SASEGT. V was trimmed by 6 bases and J by 5 bases, leaving 8 bases between them. This CDR3 has 12 residues. Here the CDR3 DNA reads TGTGCCAGCAGACCAGGGTATCAGCCCCAGCATTTT. This sequence encodes CASRPGYQPQHF.

This clone came up many times. This rearrangement joins TRBV7-8 to TRBJ2-7; 13 bases map to TRBD2. Per the germline V gene, CDR1 is SGHVS and CDR2 is FQNEAQ. The ends lost 3 bases at V and 2 bases at J; junction bases unmatched: 7. The CDR3 spans 17 residues. Here the CDR3 reads CASSFGLAGEVTYEQYF. The CDR3 DNA reads TGTGCCAGCAGCTTCGGACTAGCGGGAGAAGTGACCTACGAGCAGTACTTC.

In this sample, this clone turned up many times. This chain uses TRBV5-1 with TRBJ2-7; 9 bases agree with TRBD2. Germline CDR1 is SGHRS and CDR2 is YFSETQ. The V and J ends lost 6 bases and 2 bases, in that order; junction bases with no gene match: 6. This CDR3 region has 14 residues. CDR3 region: CASTAIAGAYEQYF. The CDR3 DNA reads TGCGCCAGCACTGCCATAGCGGGAGCCTACGAGCAGTACTTC.

This clone has ten or more counts. This sequence joins TRBV5-6 and TRBJ2-6; D possibly corresponds to TRBD1 (5 bases). Germline values: CDR1 SGHDT, CDR2 YYEEEE. The CDR3 extends over 16 amino acids. The V end was cut by 0 bases, the J end by 0 bases, with 7 bases between. In DNA, the CDR3 is TGTGCCAGCAGCTTGGGCACAGGCTCTGGGGCCAACGTCCTGACTTTC. Translated, it gives CASSLGTGSGANVLTF.

Ten or more counts support this clone. The V gene is TRBV6-1, the J gene TRBJ2-2; 12 bases align to TRBD2. The germline V gene encodes CDR1 MNHNS and CDR2 SASEGT. The ends lost 8 bases at V and 3 bases at J; junction bases unmatched: 7. The CDR3 contains 16 residues. CDR3 loop: CASVNLAGGYTGELFF. The CDR3 coding sequence is TGTGCCAGCGTTAACCTAGCGGGAGGGTACACCGGGGAGCTGTTTTTT.

This clone was counted ten times or more. This CDR3 is CSASPSFGTDTQYF. The CDR3 coding sequence is TGCAGTGCTAGTCCTAGCTTCGGCACAGATACGCAGTATTTT. J is TRBJ2-3 and V is TRBV20-1, with a tentative D call TRBD2 (5 bases). V was shortened by 3 bases and J by 1 base, with 11 bases between the two germline ends. Germline V gene sequence: CDR1 DFQATT, CDR2 SNEGSKA (reference sequence). The CDR3 has 14 residues.

This clone was picked up a small number of times. This clone may be a read error of a much larger clone one base away. The chain recombines TRBV4-2 with TRBJ1-5, with D possibly matching TRBD1 (5 bases). The germline CDR1 and CDR2 sequences are LGHNA and YNFKEQ. V was clipped by 0 bases and J by 2 bases, with 11 bases between them. CDR3 size: 16 residues. The CDR3 region has the DNA TGTGCCAGCAGCCAAGAGGGGGGTCTGGGCAATCAGCCCCAGCATTTT. Protein: CASSQEGGLGNQPQHF.

This clone has more than one count but fewer than ten. CDR3 sequence (DNA): TGTGCCAGCAGTTTAAGGCGGACTCCCTTGAACACCGGGGAGCTGTTTTTT. It yields the protein CASSLRRTPLNTGELFF. The chain carries TRBV27 and TRBJ2-2; the D gene is possibly TRBD2 (5 bases). V lost 2 bases, J lost 1 base, and 14 bases lay in between. Germline CDR1 and CDR2: MNHEY and SMNVEV (reference sequence). The CDR3 runs 17 residues.

This clone was seen many times. The rearrangement links TRBV12-5 to TRBJ2-7; D is possibly TRBD2 (5 bases). The germline V and J ends were trimmed by 0 bases and 2 bases, with 14 bases remaining between them. This CDR3 has 16 amino acids. Germline CDR1 and CDR2: LGHNT and FRNRAP. The CDR3 DNA reads TGTGCTAGTGGTTTGGTAAGAGGGCCCCTAACCTACGAGCAGTACTTC. This codes for CASGLVRGPLTYEQYF.